What follows describes a single T cell receptor beta chain. The treatment was: preoperative locoregional IRX-2 cytokine immunotherapy. Samples came from a phase Ib trial of preoperative locoregional IRX-2 cytokine immunotherapy. These data come from a study of preoperative IRX-2 immunotherapy in early breast cancer. Looked up from germline, CDR1 is MNHEY and CDR2 is SVGAGI. Trimming removed 2 bases at V and 1 base at J, with 6 bases between. This CDR3 has 14 residues. The protocol was immunoSEQ multiplex PCR, while the TCRdb copy is restricted to in-frame clones and leaves out a portion. Altogether tens of thousands of clones are present, approximately 96% being singletons, with the ten largest covering around 16%.

The genes are TRBV6-5 and TRBJ1-3, with D hard to call. Sequencing used tumor tissue, obtained after IRX-2 immunotherapy. This receptor was taken from a human donor with breast cancer. The DNA for the CDR3 is TGTGCCAGCAGTTACGGGGAGTCTGGAAACACCATATATTTT. Its translation: CASSYGESGNTIYF.